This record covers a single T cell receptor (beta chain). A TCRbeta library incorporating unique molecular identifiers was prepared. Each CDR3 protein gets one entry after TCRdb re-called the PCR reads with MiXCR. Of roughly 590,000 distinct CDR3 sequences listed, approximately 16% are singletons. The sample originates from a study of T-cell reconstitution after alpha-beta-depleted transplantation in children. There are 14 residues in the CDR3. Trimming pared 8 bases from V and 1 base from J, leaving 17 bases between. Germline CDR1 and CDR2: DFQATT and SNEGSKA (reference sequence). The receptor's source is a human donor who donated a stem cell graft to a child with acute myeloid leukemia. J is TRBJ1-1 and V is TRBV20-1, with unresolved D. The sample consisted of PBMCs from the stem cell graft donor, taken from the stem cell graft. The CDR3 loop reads CSRRTFQANTEAFF. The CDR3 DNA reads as TGCAGTCGCAGGACCTTTCAGGCGAACACTGAAGCTTTCTTT.